This T cell receptor (beta chain) came from a study of blood T cell repertoires in COVID-19 (dated by TCRdb to 2019 to 2021). The study in broad terms: The collaborator samples originated in the United States, Italy and Spain and spanned the acute and convalescent phases of COVID-19. Deeply sampled blood TCRbeta repertoires from subjects exposed to, actively infected with, or recovered from COVID-19 were included in the dataset. A de-identified subject ID, COVID-19 status, age in years and sex were almost always included in the sample metadata. A freely available public database, intended as a resource for researchers studying the immune response to SARS-CoV-2, is where the repertoires were released. The prospective study material was composed of cDNA or gDNA derived from T cells, B-cell-depleted T cells, or PBMCs. The samples were drawn from the first 160 participants of the ongoing ImmuneRACE study and from over 950 subjects provided by 6 global collaborators. Where available, HLA class I and class II types were obtained from metadata supplied by the sample provider rather than from assay-based typing.

The immunoSEQ Assay, a bias-controlled multiplex PCR, was used to amplify TCRbeta CDR3 regions from genomic DNA. Concerning the study's data processing: Within the assay, amplification of reference gene primers was used to estimate how many nucleated cells each sample contained. Sequence reads were collapsed and filtered to measure the absolute abundance of every unique TCRbeta CDR3 rearrangement. For each sample, productive Simpson clonality was calculated as the square root of Simpson's diversity index across productive rearrangements. This immuneACCESS table, as held by TCRdb, lists in-frame sequences with V and J called but not all clones. Of the missing ones, under half trace to an unresolved V gene in checked studies; the others have no known cause. That table gives V, J and clone size, and the DNA gave D and trimming. The sample contains 100,000 to 150,000 clones, 88% of them found a single time. The ten most abundant clones make up 7.6% of the sample.

In the case of this clone: The target of this receptor is not known. The sample holds no much larger clone one base away, and base qualities are not on file.

V is cut by 3 bases and J by 6 bases, and the space between the germline ends is 17 bases. Inclusive of the bounding cysteine and phenylalanine, the CDR3 is 15 residues long. The entry retains the CDR3 DNA only, 45 bases that are in frame from base 1. CDR1 and CDR2, looked up from the germline V gene (reference sequence), are LNHDA and SQIVND. Collaborating institutions collected whole blood in K2EDTA tubes following their own protocols. For TCRbeta analysis, collaborator samples were shipped as frozen whole blood, as isolated PBMCs, or as DNA extracted from either sample type. Broad study findings and their caveats: The quantity of clinical and demographic metadata differed by source and by participant and was supplied without curation.

Material: peripheral blood. This chain joins TRBV19 to TRBJ1-1; the D region possibly corresponds to TRBD1 (5 bases align). The sequence derives from a man aged 45-60 years with acute or convalescent COVID-19. CDR3 protein: CASSIWSGQGSEAFF. The base sequence is TGTGCCAGTAGTATTTGGTCCGGGCAGGGTTCTGAAGCTTTCTTT. Reference TRBV19 and TRBJ1-1 genes cover what lies past the CDR3, so the full variable domain is DGGITQSPKYLFRKEGQNVTLSCEQNLNHDAMYWYRQDPGQGLRLIYYSQIVNDFQKGDIAEGYSVSREKKESFPLTVTSAQKNPTAFYLCASSIWSGQGSEAFFGQGTRLTVV.